One sample yielded the 3 T cell receptor beta chains listed below, sequenced in a study of T cells in Graves' hyperthyroidism and ophthalmopathy. From RNA transcripts, TCR beta CDR3 regions were amplified. The study used the HTBI primer set for a first-round RT-PCR of the TCR CDR3. From the multiplex PCR reads, TCRdb called clonotypes with MiXCR, one entry per CDR3 protein. The table has some 740,000 distinct CDR3 sequences, 13% to 15% seen once; the top ten hold more than 8.5%. The sample was blood. The receptors shown here come from a woman younger than 35 with Graves' hyperthyroidism.

Ten or more counts support this clonotype. V is TRBV7-2 and J is TRBJ2-1; D call uncertain. CDR3 length equals 13 residues. Germline CDR1 reads SGHTA; CDR2 reads FQGNSA. V lost 5 bases to trimming and J lost 10 bases, with 15 bases between them. The DNA for the CDR3 is TGTGCCAGCAGCCTAGGCCCCACTCTGGAGCAGTTCTTC. Its translation: CASSLGPTLEQFF.

This clonotype came up once. The V call is TRBV6-2 or TRBV6-3, the J call TRBJ2-7, with TRBD2 matching over 8 bases. J lost 5 bases, V lost 4 bases, and 13 bases had no gene match. The CDR3 spans 16 residues. Germline CDR1 and CDR2: MNHEY and SVGEGT. CDR3 amino acids: CASSSGPGGRLDEQYF. Here the CDR3 DNA reads TGTGCCAGCAGTTCCGGCCCGGGCGGGAGGTTGGACGAGCAGTACTTC.

This clonotype was picked up many times. The chain joins TRBV11-2 to TRBJ2-7, with D tentatively TRBD1 or TRBD2 (5 bases each). The CDR3 spans 15 residues. Trimming shortened V by 6 bases and J by 5 bases, and 20 bases separated the two germline ends. Germline V gene sequence: CDR1 SGHAT, CDR2 FQNNGV. CDR3 loop: CASRFAGTRPHEQYF. CDR3 coding DNA: TGTGCCAGCAGATTTGCCGGGACGAGACCGCACGAGCAGTACTTC. Using reference TRBV11-2 and TRBJ2-7 for the parts outside the CDR3, the full variable domain is EAGVAQSPRYKIIEKRQSVAFWCNPISGHATLYWYQQILGQGPKLLIQFQNNGVVDDSQLPKDRFSAERLKGVDSTLKIQPAKLEDSAVYLCASRFAGTRPHEQYFGPGTRLTVT.